This passage covers 7 T cell receptor beta chains from one sample sequenced in a study of blood T cells in healthy people across ages. With a J-beta primer mix and a sample-barcoded 5' primer, a second PCR ran about 7 to 11 cycles. TCRdb passed the 5' RACE reads through MiXCR, listing each CDR3 protein once. The sample lists 450,000 to 700,000 distinct CDR3 sequences, approximately 25% occurring once. The sequencing input was blood. The receptors shown here come from an older woman in good health.

This clonotype showed up just a few times. V and J are TRBV11-2 and TRBJ2-7, with D maybe TRBD2 (6 bases). This CDR3 is 13 amino acids long. V lost 1 base to trimming and J lost 6 bases, with 10 bases between them. Germline V CDR1 and CDR2: SGHAT, FQNNGV. The CDR3 DNA reads as TGTGCCAGCAGCTTAGTCAGGGAGGTCGAGCAGTACTTC. It encodes CASSLVREVEQYF. Together with reference TRBV11-2 and TRBJ2-7, the CDR3 gives the full variable domain: EAGVAQSPRYKIIEKRQSVAFWCNPISGHATLYWYQQILGQGPKLLIQFQNNGVVDDSQLPKDRFSAERLKGVDSTLKIQPAKLEDSAVYLCASSLVREVEQYFGPGTRLTVT.

The J gene is TRBJ2-1, the V gene TRBV6-5, with TRBD1 matching over 9 bases. J gave up 7 bases and V 2 bases, and 3 bases lay outside the gene matches. Germline CDR1 reads MNHEY; CDR2 reads SVGAGI. CDR3 length: 14 amino acids. The chain's CDR3 is CASSYRTGVNEQFF. The DNA for the CDR3 is TGTGCCAGCAGTTACAGGACAGGGGTTAATGAGCAGTTCTTC.

The J gene is TRBJ2-1, the V gene TRBV15; D is undetermined. Deletions cut 3 bases from V and 4 bases from J, with 13 bases between. The V gene's germline CDR1 is LNHNV and CDR2 YYDKDF (reference sequence). This CDR3 contains 15 residues. CDR3 sequence reads: CATSSADVAYNEQFF. The CDR3 DNA follows: TGTGCCACCAGCAGTGCCGATGTGGCATACAATGAGCAGTTCTTC.

The chain recombines TRBV10-3 with TRBJ1-1; D might be TRBD1 (5 bases). The V end lost 4 bases, the J end lost 12 bases, and 21 bases lay between the germline ends. This CDR3 has 14 residues. The germline V gene has CDR1 ENHRY and CDR2 SYGVKD. The CDR3 DNA follows: TGTGCCATCAGTGCAAGAGATTGGGGGGAGTACTCTTTCTTT. Residues: CAISARDWGEYSFF.

This clonotype was detected only a few times. The chain is built from TRBV11-2 and TRBJ1-2, with 8 bases lining up with TRBD1. The V gene's germline CDR1 is SGHAT and CDR2 FQNNGV. V dropped 5 bases and J dropped 3; count of bases not matched to a gene: 5. The CDR3 contains 14 residues. The CDR3 DNA reads as TGTGCCAGCAGCAAGGACAGGGCGGACTATGGCTACACCTTC. Amino acids: CASSKDRADYGYTF.

CDR3 nucleotide sequence: TGTGCCAGCAGCTCTCTCGTAATAACAGGCTACAATGAGCAGTTCTTC. It codes for CASSSLVITGYNEQFF. The chain couples TRBV11-2 to TRBJ2-1, with D maybe TRBD1 (5 bases). V lost 4 bases to trimming and J lost 3 bases, with 16 bases between them. The CDR3 runs 16 residues. Germline CDR1 reads SGHAT; CDR2 reads FQNNGV.

This clonotype appeared a few times. The chain links TRBV11-3 to TRBJ2-7, with D possibly being TRBD1 (5 bases). V was shortened by 5 bases and J by 3 bases, with 14 bases between the two germline ends. Germline V gene sequence: CDR1 SGHNT, CDR2 YENEEA. The CDR3 runs to 14 residues. In DNA form, the CDR3 reads TGTGCCAGCAGCCTACCAGGACATAACTACGAGCAGTACTTC. Its translation is CASSLPGHNYEQYF. Variable domain in full (rest from reference TRBV11-3 and TRBJ2-7): EAGVVQSPRYKIIEKKQPVAFWCNPISGHNTLYWYLQNLGQGPELLIRYENEEAVDDSQLPKDRFSAERLKGVDSTLKIQPAELGDSAVYLCASSLPGHNYEQYFGPGTRLTVT.